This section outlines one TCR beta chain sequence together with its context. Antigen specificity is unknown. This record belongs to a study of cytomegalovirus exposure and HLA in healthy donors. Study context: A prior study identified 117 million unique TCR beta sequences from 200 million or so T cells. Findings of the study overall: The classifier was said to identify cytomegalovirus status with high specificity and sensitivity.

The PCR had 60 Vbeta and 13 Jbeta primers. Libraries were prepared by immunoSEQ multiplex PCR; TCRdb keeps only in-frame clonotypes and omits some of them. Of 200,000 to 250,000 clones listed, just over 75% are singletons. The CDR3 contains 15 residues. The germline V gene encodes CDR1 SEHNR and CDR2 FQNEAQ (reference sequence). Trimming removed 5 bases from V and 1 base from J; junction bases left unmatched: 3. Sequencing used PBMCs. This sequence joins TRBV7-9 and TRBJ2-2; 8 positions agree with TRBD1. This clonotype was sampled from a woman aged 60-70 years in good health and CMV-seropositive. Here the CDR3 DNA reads TGTGCCAGCAGCACCGGACAGGGGAACACCGGGGAGCTGTTTTTT. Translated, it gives CASSTGQGNTGELFF.